Listed here is a single T cell receptor (beta chain). Its antigen is still unknown. This sample stems from a study of tumor-infiltrating lymphocytes in localized non-small cell lung cancer. About the research overall: Tumor tissue and non-adjacent uninvolved lung came from each patient. Study-wide points: Different pieces of the same tissue went to different assays, confounding technical variation with intratumor heterogeneity. T-cell fraction did not differ between immunotypes IM1 and IM2. Tumor T-cell fraction from TCR sequencing was not associated with recurrence-free survival (p = 0.61).

Between the trimmed V and J ends, which lost 7 bases and 0 bases, there was a span of 7 bases. Germline CDR1 reads SQVTM; CDR2 reads ANQGSEA. This CDR3 comprises 11 residues. Profiling relied on immunoSEQ multiplex PCR, and the TCRdb table lists in-frame clones only, not all of them. This sample has about 14,000 clones, with under 80% found just once. The source of this sequence is a human donor with non-small cell lung cancer. The sequenced sample was lung tumor tissue. The chain combines TRBV29-1 with TRBJ2-7; maybe TRBD2 (6 bases). CDR3 sequence (DNA): TGCAGCGCTAGCGTCTCCTACGAGCAGTACTTC. Its translation is CSASVSYEQYF.